The clone carrying this T cell receptor beta chain showed up many times. Diagnoses used clinical symptoms, serum thyroxine and TRAb, thyroid ultrasound and orbital computed tomography. Researchers amplified the TCR beta CDR3 regions from RNA transcripts. A set of HTBI primers served as the primers for a first-round RT-PCR of the TCR CDR3. From the multiplex PCR reads, TCRdb called clonotypes with MiXCR, one entry per CDR3 protein. This sample has roughly 290,000 distinct CDR3 sequences, with about an eighth found just once. The data were obtained in a study of T cells in Graves' hyperthyroidism and ophthalmopathy. In the study overall: Specimen type is peripheral blood, collected at initial diagnosis prior to any treatment.

This CDR3 is built from 14 residues. Germline assignment: CDR1 SNHLY and CDR2 FYNNEI. The V end lost 6 bases, the J end lost 4 bases, and 15 bases lay between the germline ends. V and J are TRBV2 and TRBJ2-5; the D gene is possibly TRBD1 (6 bases). This clonotype originated in a woman between 25 and 40 years old with Graves' hyperthyroidism that later progressed to Graves' ophthalmopathy. The specimen sequenced was blood. CDR3 region: CASRNRDTTETQYF. In DNA form, the CDR3 reads TGTGCCAGCAGGAACCGGGACACAACAGAGACCCAGTACTTC.